Presented here are 19 T cell receptor beta chains from one specimen sequenced in a study of response to subunit inactivated influenza vaccine (dated by TCRdb to the late 2010s). This sample's time point label indicates: approximately 40 days after influenza vaccine administration. Library prep was done by RT-PCR. Sequencing relied on an Illumina HiSeq 2500. Clones were called with MiXCR by TCRdb after fastp trimmed the public reads at Q25, and only in-frame beta chains were retained. When rows share a CDR3 protein, they turn into one entry using the most common DNA and genes. The sample table records some 480,000 distinct CDR3 sequences; approximately 11% of these occur just once. Roughly 12% of the sample rests with the top ten. Specimen: PBMCs from blood, collected about 40 days after vaccination. All receptors derive from a man aged 45-60 years who received an inactivated influenza vaccine. Donor details come from another sample of the same person, matched by shared clones.

In this sample, this clonotype turned up many times. One junction end disagrees with the germline gene, perhaps due to a read error. The rearrangement uses TRBV20-1 and TRBJ2-7, with 10 bases lining up with TRBD1. In germline, CDR1 is DFQATT, CDR2 SNEGSKA (reference sequence). The length of the CDR3 is 14 residues. CDR3 region: CSAGGGTGVVEKNF. DNA for the CDR3: TGCAGTGCAGGGGGTGGGACAGGGGTGGTGGAGAAGAACTTC.

This clonotype was seen more than once but under ten times. The DNA of the CDR3 is TGTGCCAGCAGCCGAGGGACAGGGGGGATCAATGAGCAGTTCTTC. Translating it yields CASSRGTGGINEQFF. The J gene is TRBJ2-1, the V gene TRBV4-2, with 11 nucleotides matching TRBD1. The CDR3 covers 15 residues. The V and J ends lost 4 bases and 6 bases, in that order; junction bases with no gene match: 5. In germline, CDR1 is LGHNA, CDR2 YNFKEQ.

This clonotype has a count of ten or more. The J gene is TRBJ1-2, the V gene TRBV6-5, with D uncertain. The CDR3 spans 17 residues. The V gene's germline CDR1 is MNHEY and CDR2 SVGAGI. Trimming took 0 bases from V and 3 from J, leaving 17 bases between them. The CDR3 DNA reads TGTGCCAGCAGTTACTCGTCGGGCGGCACGACCGACTATGGCTACACCTTC. Protein sequence: CASSYSSGGTTDYGYTF.

This clonotype was picked up many times. V usage is TRBV20-1 and J usage is TRBJ1-5, with D maybe TRBD1 (5 bases). CDR3 size: 13 residues. Germline values: CDR1 DFQATT, CDR2 SNEGSKA (reference sequence). The ends were cut back, 6 bases at V and 4 bases at J, with 13 bases in the middle. The CDR3 protein is CSAGATLNQPQHF. The CDR3 nucleotides are TGCAGTGCCGGGGCGACTCTTAATCAGCCCCAGCATTTT.

This rearrangement joins TRBV5-1 to TRBJ2-1; 9 bases match TRBD1. Trimming at V came to 1 base and at J to 2 bases, leaving 13 bases not matched to a gene. The CDR3 has 19 amino acids. In germline, CDR1 is SGHRS, CDR2 YFSETQ. The CDR3 DNA reads as TGCGCCAGCAGCTTGTTTCGGACAGGGGCCCGACGGGCCTACAATGAGCAGTTCTTC. It yields the protein CASSLFRTGARRAYNEQFF.

In its sample, this clonotype was seen many times. V is TRBV12-3 or TRBV12-4 and J is TRBJ1-2; 7 bases align to TRBD1. J lost 5 bases, V lost 6 bases, and 6 bases had no gene match. The CDR3 consists of 13 residues. CDR3 protein: CASRGQSGYGYTF. The CDR3 region has the DNA TGTGCCAGCAGGGGACAGTCGGGTTATGGCTACACCTTC.

This clonotype was seen only a few times. CDR3 amino acids: CASSRGLAGHTGELFF. The CDR3 DNA is TGCGCCAGCAGCCGGGGACTAGCGGGTCACACCGGGGAGCTGTTTTTT. This chain connects TRBV4-1 to TRBJ2-2; TRBD2 matches at 12 bases. V trimming: 4 bases; J trimming: 3 bases; junction bases outside the gene matches: 3. Germline CDR1 is MGHRA and CDR2 is YSYEKL. The CDR3 sequence is 16 residues long.

This clonotype was seen only a few times. The chain uses TRBV6-1 and TRBJ2-2; D gene unclear. The CDR3 is 12 amino acids. The V gene's germline CDR1 is MNHNS and CDR2 SASEGT. V was cut by 6 bases and J by 0 bases, with 2 bases left in between. CDR3 nucleotides: TGTGCCAGCAGCGCGAACACCGGGGAGCTGTTTTTT. This translates into CASSANTGELFF.

In this sample, this clonotype turned up many times. The chain employs TRBV29-1 and TRBJ2-2; TRBD1 agrees at 9 bases. J was trimmed by 7 bases and V by 5 bases; bases with no gene match: 5. The CDR3 covers 13 residues. Germline CDR1 is SQVTM and CDR2 is ANQGSEA. The CDR3 bases are TGCAGCGTTACCACAGGGGGCATCGGGGAGCTGTTTTTT. This encodes CSVTTGGIGELFF.

This clonotype was counted between two and nine times. This sequence joins TRBV9 and TRBJ2-1, with D tentatively TRBD1 (6 bases). There are 13 residues in the CDR3. CDR1 is SGDLS and CDR2 is YYNGEE in the germline V gene. Trimming pared 3 bases from V and 7 bases from J, leaving 11 bases between. CDR3 sequence (DNA): TGTGCCAGCAGCGCAGGGGTGGCAAATGAGCAGTTCTTC. Translation gives CASSAGVANEQFF.

V gene TRBV20-1 combines with J gene TRBJ2-7; D is possibly TRBD2 (6 bases). Germline V gives CDR1 DFQATT, CDR2 SNEGSKA (reference sequence). The CDR3 extends over 15 amino acids. Trimming left V 5 bases short and J 3 bases short, with 20 bases between. In DNA form, the CDR3 reads TGCAGTGCTTCTGAACTAGCTGCTGCTTTCTACGAGCAGTACTTC. This encodes CSASELAAAFYEQYF.

This clonotype was counted a few times. The J gene is TRBJ2-7, the V gene TRBV12-3 or TRBV12-4; maybe TRBD2 (5 bases). This CDR3 region has 12 residues. The V and J ends lost 6 bases and 2 bases respectively, with 8 bases between them. CDR3 DNA sequence: TGTGCCAGCAGCATCGGGGCCTACGAGCAGTACTTC. Translated: CASSIGAYEQYF.

This clonotype was seen only once. This rearrangement joins TRBV24-1 to TRBJ2-3, with a weak D call TRBD1 (6 bases). The CDR3 has 17 residues. Per the germline V gene, CDR1 is KGHDR and CDR2 is SFDVKD. V lost 2 bases and J 3 bases, leaving 17 bases between the germline ends. The CDR3 loop is CATSDSLGRGATDTQYF. The CDR3 DNA follows: TGTGCCACCAGTGATTCGCTCGGCAGGGGAGCAACAGATACGCAGTATTTT.

This clonotype was found a few times. This chain joins TRBV4-3 and TRBJ1-3; no clear D gene. CDR3 size: 15 residues. V was shortened by 2 bases and J by 1 base, with 9 bases between the two germline ends. The germline gives CDR1 LGHNA, CDR2 YSLEER. The CDR3 sequence: CASSQSRESGNTIYF. The CDR3 DNA follows: TGCGCCAGCAGCCAATCGAGGGAATCTGGAAACACCATATATTTT.

The gene calls are TRBV7-6 and TRBJ2-7; a possible D gene is TRBD2 (6 bases). The CDR3 totals 14 residues. V lost 1 base to trimming and J lost 3 bases, with 10 bases between them. Germline loops: CDR1 SGHVS, CDR2 FNYEAQ. CDR3: CASSLVQEGYEQYF. Here the CDR3 DNA reads TGTGCCAGCAGCTTAGTACAGGAGGGCTACGAGCAGTACTTC.

This clonotype came up a few times. V is TRBV12-3 or TRBV12-4 and J is TRBJ2-7; TRBD1 matches at 9 bases. This CDR3 region has 16 residues. Germline trimming cut 3 bases from V and 6 bases from J; bases unmatched to any gene: 12. CDR3 nucleotides: TGTGCCAGCAGTTTTACAGGGGGCGGAGGATTAGCCGAGCAGTACTTC. Its protein is CASSFTGGGGLAEQYF.

This clonotype was recorded many times. V gene TRBV13 combines with J gene TRBJ2-5; TRBD1 agrees at 8 bases. The junction had 3 bases not matched to a gene; V was cut back by 5 bases and J by 4 bases. Germline V gene lookup returns CDR1 PRHDT and CDR2 FYEKMQ (reference sequence). The CDR3 length is 13 residues. The DNA of the CDR3 is TGTGCCAGCAGCAAAGGGACAGGAGAGACCCAGTACTTC. Its protein product is CASSKGTGETQYF.

This clonotype was observed a handful of times. The chain employs TRBV6-1 and TRBJ2-7; 7 nucleotides match TRBD1. Germline CDR1 reads MNHNS; CDR2 reads SASEGT. The V gene end was trimmed by 2 bases and the J gene end by 2 bases; junction bases not matched to a gene: 6. The CDR3 loop spans 15 amino acids. CDR3 nucleotide sequence: TGTGCCAGCAGTGAATTGGGACAGACGCCCTACGAGCAGTACTTC. Translation: CASSELGQTPYEQYF.

This clonotype came up many times. V gene TRBV7-9 combines with J gene TRBJ2-6, with 8 bases matching TRBD2. The V gene's germline CDR1 is SEHNR and CDR2 FQNEAQ (reference sequence). V shed 5 bases, J shed 4 bases, and the junction held 10 bases outside the gene matches. This CDR3 has 17 amino acids. CDR3 amino acids: CASSPGTRGSGANVLTF. Written as DNA, the CDR3 is TGTGCCAGCAGCCCCGGGACTAGGGGCTCGGGGGCCAACGTCCTGACTTTC.